This TCR beta chain was observed in a study of shared clonotypes between healthy human individuals. Looking at the study overall: The donor group consisted of two women and a few men, aged 18 to 49.

Trimming shortened V by 3 bases and J by 4 bases, and 10 bases separated the two germline ends. The CDR3 length is 13 residues. Germline assignment: CDR1 MNHEY and CDR2 SMNVEV (reference sequence). For this clone: Its matching antigen is unknown. Other DNA sequences in this specimen translate into the identical CDR3.

Study-level findings and limits: Clonotype sharing across a few donors was observed for 4% to 5.5% of naive CD4 clonotypes.

CD8 cells regarded as naive lacked CD45RO, were positively chosen for CCR7, and omitted terminally differentiated effector memory CD45RA+ cells. TCRdb's copy holds only in-frame clones and misses some; the assay was immunoSEQ multiplex PCR. The sample has about 2.2 million clones; 85% to 95% are singletons. This TCR came from a man between 18 and 35 years old in good health. Some clones in this sample may be carry-over from other donors' samples. This chain connects TRBV27 to TRBJ2-7; D gene unclear. The sequenced sample consisted of naive CD8+ T cells from PBMCs. The CDR3 nucleotides read TGTGCCAGCAGTTTGAGCCGGACGTACGAGCAGTACTTC. This codes for CASSLSRTYEQYF.